This paragraph covers one T cell receptor (beta chain) sequence. Sampling involved one blood draw (roughly 2.5 ml) for every donor. The data were obtained in a study of monozygotic twins with inflammatory bowel disease. The team made cDNA by running eight separate reactions for each sample. Both TCRalpha and TCRbeta cDNA were subjected to two nested PCRs lasting about 15 and 9 cycles. Using the 5' RACE reads, TCRdb records one entry per CDR3 protein without DNA. Its table lists 200,000 to 250,000 distinct CDR3 sequences. CDR3 length: 14 amino acids. Germline V CDR1 and CDR2: SNHLY, FYNNEI. The sequence came from a human donor with ulcerative colitis or Crohn's disease, or a healthy co-twin of an affected twin (not recorded which). Sequenced sample: blood. The chain links TRBV2 to TRBJ2-2; checking the TCRdb D call of TRBD1 is not possible without DNA. CDR3 sequence reads: CASSRDRDTGELFF.